The clone carrying this T cell receptor beta chain was counted between two and nine times. Its antigen is not known. TCRdb re-derived calls from the reads in MiXCR, one entry per CDR3 protein. The table has approximately 590,000 distinct CDR3 sequences, 40% seen once; the top ten hold about 46%. This sample stems from a study of T cell repertoires in cytomegalovirus infection. The wider study: CMV epitopes in the study were HLA-C-restricted (recently identified) and HLA-B-restricted (well studied). Both CMV infection and a matching HLA type were indicated by public TCR beta signatures. Study results and limitations: Ex vivo responses were dominated by HLA-C-restricted CMV-specific TCR beta clonotypes.

CDR1 SGHTA and CDR2 FQGNSA come from the germline V gene. With 2 bases removed from V and 0 bases from J, the gap between germline ends came to 11 bases. The CDR3 runs to 16 residues. This specimen was cultured PBMCs, taken from culture after CMV antigen stimulation. This clonotype originated in a human donor in good health (CMV status not recorded). Some clones in this sample may be carry-over from other donors' samples. The rearrangement joins TRBV7-2 to TRBJ1-3; no firm D call. The CDR3 sequence is CASSLRVLFSGNTIYF. The CDR3 DNA reads as TGTGCCAGCAGCTTAAGAGTTCTGTTCTCTGGAAACACCATATATTTT. Based on the CDR3 plus reference TRBV7-2 and TRBJ1-3, the full variable domain is GAGVSQSPSNKVTEKGKDVELRCDPISGHTALYWYRQSLGQGLEFLIYFQGNSAPDKSGLPSDRFSAERTGGSVSTLTIQRTQQEDSAVYLCASSLRVLFSGNTIYFGEGSWLTVV.